The 24 T cell receptor beta chains reported below all come from one sample, sequenced in a study of blood T cell repertoires in COVID-19. Sequencing used immunoSEQ multiplex PCR; TCRdb keeps in-frame clones, though not all of them. The sample holds some 170,000 clones; roughly 82% are singletons and the top ten take 8.4%. Source material: peripheral blood. The receptors originated from a woman in her 70s with acute or convalescent COVID-19.

The J gene is TRBJ2-5, the V gene TRBV5-1; D not certain. The germline CDR1 and CDR2 sequences are SGHRS and YFSETQ. V lost 1 base and J lost 2, with 3 bases in between. This CDR3 contains 12 residues. The CDR3 bases are TGCGCCAGCAGCTTGACACAAGAGACCCAGTACTTC. This codes for CASSLTQETQYF.

The chain combines TRBV7-8 with TRBJ1-2; 7 bases map to TRBD1. This CDR3 has 15 residues. The V gene's germline CDR1 is SGHVS and CDR2 FQNEAQ. With 1 base clipped from V and 3 bases from J, the junction kept 5 bases outside the gene matches. The CDR3 is CASSLVRQGDYGYTF. CDR3 nucleotides: TGTGCCAGCAGCTTAGTTCGGCAGGGGGACTATGGCTACACCTTC.

This clone turned up a few times. The chain is built from TRBV4-2 and TRBJ2-5; TRBD2 matches 13 bases. The CDR3 loop spans 17 amino acids. V lost 3 bases and J lost 5; bases outside the gene matches: 9. The germline V gene encodes CDR1 LGHNA and CDR2 YNFKEQ. The CDR3 loop reads CASSHSGGTSGAETQYF. CDR3 DNA: TGTGCCAGCAGCCACTCCGGCGGGACTAGCGGGGCGGAGACCCAGTACTTC.

This rearrangement joins TRBV5-1 to TRBJ1-6; 9 positions agree with TRBD1. Germline assignment: CDR1 SGHRS and CDR2 YFSETQ. This CDR3 spans 16 amino acids. The junction had 5 bases not matched to a gene; V was cut back by 1 base and J by 6 bases. The DNA of the CDR3 is TGCGCCAGCAGCTTGTGGGGACAGGGAACTAATTCACCCCTCCACTTT. Translation: CASSLWGQGTNSPLHF.

This sequence joins TRBV18 and TRBJ1-1; 8 nucleotides agree with TRBD1. Trimming cost V 5 bases and J 0 bases; bases outside gene matches: 14. Germline V lookup: CDR1 KGHSH, CDR2 LQKENI. This CDR3 region has 18 residues. The CDR3 here is CASSNADRALRMNTEAFF. The CDR3 DNA reads TGTGCCAGCTCAAACGCGGACAGGGCTTTGCGAATGAACACTGAAGCTTTCTTT.

This clone has a single count. The chain has TRBV24-1 and TRBJ2-7; 8 nucleotides match TRBD1. Germline CDR1 KGHDR, CDR2 SFDVKD. The CDR3 has 15 amino acids. V was pared by 2 bases and J by 5 bases, with 7 bases of the junction left unmatched. CDR3 sequence (DNA): TGTGCCACCAGTGATTCCCGACAGGGGAGGAACGAGCAGTACTTC. The encoded protein is CATSDSRQGRNEQYF.

This clone was counted only a few times. The rearrangement uses TRBV14 and TRBJ2-5, with D perhaps matching TRBD1 (5 bases). Germline V gene data show CDR1 as SGHDN and CDR2 as FVKESK. This CDR3 region has 13 residues. V lost 3 bases and J 4 bases, leaving 9 bases between the germline ends. The CDR3 region has the DNA TGTGCCAGCAGCCACATAACAGGAGAGACCCAGTACTTC. It codes for CASSHITGETQYF.

The chain is built from TRBV3-1 (or the pseudogene TRBV3-2) and TRBJ2-7; tentative D call: TRBD2 (6 bases). Germline CDR1 is LGHDT and CDR2 is YNNKEL (reference sequence). The CDR3 extends over 15 amino acids. With 4 bases removed from V and 4 bases from J, the gap between germline ends came to 17 bases. The chain's CDR3 is CASSLGVGGAYEQYF. CDR3 bases: TGTGCCAGCAGCCTCGGGGTGGGCGGGGCATACGAGCAGTACTTC.

The chain combines TRBV3-1 (or the pseudogene TRBV3-2) with TRBJ1-1; D might be TRBD1 (6 bases). The CDR3 sequence is 16 residues long. Per the germline V gene, CDR1 is LGHDT and CDR2 is YNNKEL (reference sequence). V was clipped by 2 bases and J by 2 bases, with 15 bases between them. Written as DNA, the CDR3 is TGTGCCAGCAGCCAAAGGGCAGGGGCCCTTAACACTGAAGCTTTCTTT. This gives the protein CASSQRAGALNTEAFF.

This clone was recorded a few times. The chain uses TRBV7-9 and TRBJ2-4; D is unclear. V was pared by 6 bases and J by 2 bases, with 14 bases between. Germline values: CDR1 SEHNR, CDR2 FQNEAQ (reference sequence). The CDR3 sequence is 15 residues long. In nucleotides, the CDR3 is TGTGCCAGCAGTGATGATCCGGGTCCCAAAAACATTCAGTACTTC. The encoded protein is CASSDDPGPKNIQYF.

The chain joins TRBV10-2 to TRBJ2-1; TRBD1 agrees at 12 bases. The length of the CDR3 is 16 residues. CDR1 is WSHSY, CDR2 SAAADI, per germline. The junction had 10 bases not matched to a gene; V was cut back by 7 bases and J by 6 bases. Here the CDR3 DNA reads TGCGCCAGCAAGTGGGGGAGGGGACAGGGGGCCAATGAGCAGTTCTTC. Translating gives CASKWGRGQGANEQFF.

The chain combines TRBV24-1 with TRBJ1-1; 11 bases align to TRBD1. V was clipped by 3 bases and J by 5 bases; unmatched bases: 4. This CDR3 region has 15 residues. Germline V gene lookup returns CDR1 KGHDR and CDR2 SFDVKD. The CDR3 nucleotides are TGTGCCACCAGTGATCCGGACAGGGGGCAGACTGAAGCTTTCTTT. Encoded protein: CATSDPDRGQTEAFF.

The J gene is TRBJ2-2, the V gene TRBV5-4; a weak D match, TRBD1 (6 bases). Germline V lookup: CDR1 SGHNT, CDR2 YYREEE (reference sequence). CDR3 length: 17 amino acids. Trimming took off 2 bases at V and 2 bases at J, with 16 bases between the two ends. The CDR3 region has the DNA TGTGCCAGCAGCTTTCCCCGGGCAGGGGCCAACACCGGGGAGCTGTTTTTT. Its protein is CASSFPRAGANTGELFF.

The CDR3 loop is CAWSWDRASEAFF. CDR3 bases: TGTGCCTGGAGTTGGGACAGGGCATCTGAAGCTTTCTTT. This chain joins TRBV30 and TRBJ1-1; TRBD1 aligns across 9 bases. Germline CDR1 reads GTSNPN; CDR2 reads SVGIG (reference sequence). This CDR3 region has 13 residues. V shed 2 bases and J 6 bases; nucleotides not matched to a gene: 4. Complete variable domain (other parts from reference TRBV30 and TRBJ1-1): SQTIHQWPATLVQPVGSPLSLECTVEGTSNPNLYWYRQAAGRGLQLLFYSVGIGQISSEVPQNLSASRPQDRQFILSSKKLLLSDSGFYLCAWSWDRASEAFFGQGTRLTVV.

This clone was seen just once. This rearrangement joins TRBV19 to TRBJ2-1, with 9 bases matching TRBD2. The CDR3 loop spans 14 amino acids. CDR1 and CDR2 from the germline V gene are LNHDA and SQIVND (reference sequence). After removal of 7 bases from V and 5 bases from J, the junction contained 6 bases not matched to a gene. CDR3 bases: TGTGCCAGTAAGGGTCTAGCGGGGAACAATGAGCAGTTCTTC. Translating it yields CASKGLAGNNEQFF. The full variable domain, its missing parts supplied by reference TRBV19 and TRBJ2-1, is DGGITQSPKYLFRKEGQNVTLSCEQNLNHDAMYWYRQDPGQGLRLIYYSQIVNDFQKGDIAEGYSVSREKKESFPLTVTSAQKNPTAFYLCASKGLAGNNEQFFGPGTRLTVL.

This sequence joins TRBV27 and TRBJ1-5, with a possible D match to TRBD1 (5 bases). V shed 5 bases and J shed 1 base, with 12 bases lying between them. The germline V gene has CDR1 MNHEY and CDR2 SMNVEV (reference sequence). The CDR3 loop spans 15 amino acids. The CDR3: CASSPLAGSNQPQHF. The CDR3 DNA follows: TGTGCCAGCAGTCCCCTGGCAGGGAGCAATCAGCCCCAGCATTTT.

The V and J genes are TRBV19 and TRBJ1-6; no definite D call. Germline V gives CDR1 LNHDA, CDR2 SQIVND (reference sequence). The CDR3 sequence is 16 residues long. V lost 6 bases and J 7 bases, leaving 19 bases between the germline ends. The CDR3 here is CASSPRVGTPNSPLHF. Here the CDR3 DNA reads TGTGCCAGTAGCCCCCGGGTCGGCACTCCCAATTCACCCCTCCACTTT.

This chain joins TRBV5-6 and TRBJ2-5, with D possibly TRBD2 on 6 matching bases. V was shortened by 3 bases and J by 5 bases, with 14 bases between the two germline ends. Germline CDR1 reads SGHDT; CDR2 reads YYEEEE. The CDR3 totals 14 residues. The CDR3 bases are TGTGCCAGCAGCTGGGGGGACGGTTCGGAGACCCAGTACTTC. Encoded protein: CASSWGDGSETQYF.

CDR3 sequence: CASSPYLTGGQTLTGYF. The CDR3 region has the DNA TGTGCCAGCAGTCCCTACCTGACAGGGGGCCAAACGTTGACTGGGTACTTC. The chain couples TRBV6-6 to TRBJ2-5, with TRBD1 identical over 10 bases. The length of the CDR3 is 17 residues. J lost 13 bases, V lost 5 bases, and 22 bases had no gene match. Per germline, CDR1 MNHNY and CDR2 SVGAGI (reference sequence).

Note on this clone: A read error may produce the germline difference seen at one junction end. The chain links TRBV19 to TRBJ1-6; TRBD1 aligns across 7 bases. This CDR3 comprises 13 residues. CDR1 is LNHDA and CDR2 is SQIVND in the germline V gene (reference sequence). The CDR3 DNA reads TGTGCCAGCCAGCTTGACAGGGACTCACCCTTCCACTTT. Translated: CASQLDRDSPFHF. Supplemented by reference TRBV19 and TRBJ1-6, the full variable domain reads DGGITQSPKYLFRKEGQNVTLSCEQNLNHDAMYWYRQDPGQGLRLIYYSQIVNDFQKGDIAEGYSVSREKKESFPLTVTSAQKNPTAFYLCASQLDRDSPFHFGNGTRLTVT.

CDR3 loop: CASFPDGSYEQYF. For the CDR3, the DNA is TGTGCCAGCTTCCCCGACGGGTCCTACGAGCAGTACTTC. The J gene is TRBJ2-7, the V gene TRBV5-5, with D unclear. Trimming stripped 7 bases from V and 1 base from J, with 12 bases between. This CDR3 is built from 13 residues. The germline gives CDR1 SGHKS, CDR2 YYEKEE (reference sequence).

The V gene is TRBV6-5, the J gene TRBJ1-1; D is undetermined. V lost 0 bases to trimming and J lost 0 bases, with 8 bases between them. Germline V gene sequence: CDR1 MNHEY, CDR2 SVGAGI. This CDR3 is 15 amino acids long. The CDR3 sequence: CASSYSGLVNTEAFF. In DNA form, the CDR3 reads TGTGCCAGCAGTTACTCCGGACTCGTGAACACTGAAGCTTTCTTT.

The rearrangement links TRBV5-6 to TRBJ2-5; a possible D gene is TRBD2 (6 bases). Looked up from germline, CDR1 is SGHDT and CDR2 is YYEEEE. Trimming cost V 2 bases and J 1 base, with 9 bases left between them. The CDR3 consists of 14 residues. In nucleotides, the CDR3 is TGTGCCAGCAGCTTCCCAGCGGGCCAAGAGACCCAGTACTTC. Residues: CASSFPAGQETQYF.

This chain links TRBV7-2 with TRBJ2-1; no reliable D call. Germline V gives CDR1 SGHTA, CDR2 FQGNSA. V lost 4 bases to trimming and J lost 6 bases, with 10 bases between them. This CDR3 is built from 13 residues. CDR3 nucleotides: TGTGCCAGCAGCTCCTATACTCGCAATGAGCAGTTCTTC. It specifies CASSSYTRNEQFF.